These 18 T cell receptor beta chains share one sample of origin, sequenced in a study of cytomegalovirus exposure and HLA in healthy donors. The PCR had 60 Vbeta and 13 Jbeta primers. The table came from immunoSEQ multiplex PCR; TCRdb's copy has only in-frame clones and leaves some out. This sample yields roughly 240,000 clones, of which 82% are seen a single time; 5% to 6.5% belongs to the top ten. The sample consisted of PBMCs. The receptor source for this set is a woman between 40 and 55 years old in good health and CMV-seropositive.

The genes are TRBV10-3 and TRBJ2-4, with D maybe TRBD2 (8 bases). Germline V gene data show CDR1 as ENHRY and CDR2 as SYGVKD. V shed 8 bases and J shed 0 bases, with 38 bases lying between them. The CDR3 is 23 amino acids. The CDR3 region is CAIGTRNRGEEGSGKLAKNIQYF. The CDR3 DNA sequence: TGTGCCATCGGGACTAGGAACAGGGGTGAGGAGGGTTCCGGCAAACTAGCCAAAAACATTCAGTACTTC.

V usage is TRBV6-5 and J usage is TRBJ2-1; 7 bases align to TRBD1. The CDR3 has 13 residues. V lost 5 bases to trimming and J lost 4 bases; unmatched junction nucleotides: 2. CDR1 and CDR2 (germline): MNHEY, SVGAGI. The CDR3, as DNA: TGTGCCAGCAGTCAGGGGGTATACAATGAGCAGTTCTTC. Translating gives CASSQGVYNEQFF.

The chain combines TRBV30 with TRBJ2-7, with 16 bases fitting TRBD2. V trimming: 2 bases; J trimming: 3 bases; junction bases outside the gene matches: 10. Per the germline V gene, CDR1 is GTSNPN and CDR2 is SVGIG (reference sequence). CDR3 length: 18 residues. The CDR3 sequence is CAWSLPGLAGGGFYEQYF. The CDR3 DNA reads TGTGCCTGGAGTCTACCGGGACTAGCGGGAGGGGGGTTCTACGAGCAGTACTTC.

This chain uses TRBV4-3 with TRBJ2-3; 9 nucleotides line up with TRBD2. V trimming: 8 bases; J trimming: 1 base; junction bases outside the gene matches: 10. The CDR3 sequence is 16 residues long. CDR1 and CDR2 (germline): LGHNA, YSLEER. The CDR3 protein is CASAAHLAGGTDTQYF. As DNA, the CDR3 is TGCGCCAGCGCCGCCCATTTAGCGGGGGGCACAGATACGCAGTATTTT.

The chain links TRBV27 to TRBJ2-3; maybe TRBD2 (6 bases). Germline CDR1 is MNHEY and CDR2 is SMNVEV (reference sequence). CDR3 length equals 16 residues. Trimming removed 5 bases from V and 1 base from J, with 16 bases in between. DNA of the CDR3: TGTGCCAGCAGTCTAACGTCGGGACTCCGCACAGATACGCAGTATTTT. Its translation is CASSLTSGLRTDTQYF.

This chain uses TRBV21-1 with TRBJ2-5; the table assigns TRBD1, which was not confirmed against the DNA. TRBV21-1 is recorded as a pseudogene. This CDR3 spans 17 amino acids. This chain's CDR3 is CASSKSQGHGFQETQYF. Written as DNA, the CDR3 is TGTGCCAGCAGCAAGTCACAGGGACACGGGTTCCAAGAGACCCAGTACTTC.

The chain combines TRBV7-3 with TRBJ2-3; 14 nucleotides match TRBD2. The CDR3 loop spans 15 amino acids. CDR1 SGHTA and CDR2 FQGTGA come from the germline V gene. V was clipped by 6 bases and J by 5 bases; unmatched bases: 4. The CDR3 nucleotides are TGTGCCAGCAGGACGGGACTAGCGGGAGAAGATACGCAGTATTTT. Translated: CASRTGLAGEDTQYF.

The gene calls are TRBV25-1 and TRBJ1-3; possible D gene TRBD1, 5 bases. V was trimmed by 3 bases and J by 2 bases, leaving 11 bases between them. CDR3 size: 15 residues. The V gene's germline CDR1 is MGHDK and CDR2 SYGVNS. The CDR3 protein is CASSDVGVPGNTIYF. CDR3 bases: TGTGCCAGCAGTGATGTAGGGGTTCCTGGAAACACCATATATTTT.

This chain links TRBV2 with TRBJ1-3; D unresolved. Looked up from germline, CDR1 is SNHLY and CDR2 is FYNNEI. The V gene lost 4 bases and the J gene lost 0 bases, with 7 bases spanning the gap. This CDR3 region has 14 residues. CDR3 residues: CASSVSRSGNTIYF. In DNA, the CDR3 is TGTGCCAGCAGTGTATCTCGCTCTGGAAACACCATATATTTT.

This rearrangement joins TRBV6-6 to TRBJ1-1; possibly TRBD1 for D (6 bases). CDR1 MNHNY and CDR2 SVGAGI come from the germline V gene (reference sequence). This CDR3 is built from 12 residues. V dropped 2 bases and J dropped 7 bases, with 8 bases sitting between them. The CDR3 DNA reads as TGTGCCAGCAGTTACGGGGGCGGTGAAGCTTTCTTT. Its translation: CASSYGGGEAFF.

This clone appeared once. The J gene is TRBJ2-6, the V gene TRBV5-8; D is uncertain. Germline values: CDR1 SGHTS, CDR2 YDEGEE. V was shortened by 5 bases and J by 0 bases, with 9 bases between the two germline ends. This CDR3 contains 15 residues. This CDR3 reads CASRFLTSGANVLTF. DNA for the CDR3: TGTGCCAGCAGATTTCTAACCTCTGGGGCCAACGTCCTGACTTTC.

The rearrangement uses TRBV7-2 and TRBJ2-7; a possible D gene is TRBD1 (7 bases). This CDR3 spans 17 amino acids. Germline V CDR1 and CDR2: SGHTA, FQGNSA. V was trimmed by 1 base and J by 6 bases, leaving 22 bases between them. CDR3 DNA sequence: TGTGCCAGCAGCTTAGGTCCCACCAGGGGGGTCGGGGGCGAGCAGTACTTC. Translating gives CASSLGPTRGVGGEQYF.

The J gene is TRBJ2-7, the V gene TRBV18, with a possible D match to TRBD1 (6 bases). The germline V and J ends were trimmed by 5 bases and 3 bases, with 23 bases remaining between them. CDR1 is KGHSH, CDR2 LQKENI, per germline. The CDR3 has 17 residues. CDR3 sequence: CASSMDRSAMPLYEQYF. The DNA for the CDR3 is TGTGCCAGCTCAATGGACAGATCAGCTATGCCCCTCTACGAGCAGTACTTC.

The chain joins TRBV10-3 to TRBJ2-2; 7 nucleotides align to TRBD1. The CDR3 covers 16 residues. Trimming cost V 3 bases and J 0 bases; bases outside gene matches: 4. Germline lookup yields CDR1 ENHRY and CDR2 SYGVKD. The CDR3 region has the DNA TGTGCCATCAGTGAAACGGGGACAGCGAACACCGGGGAGCTGTTTTTT. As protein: CAISETGTANTGELFF.

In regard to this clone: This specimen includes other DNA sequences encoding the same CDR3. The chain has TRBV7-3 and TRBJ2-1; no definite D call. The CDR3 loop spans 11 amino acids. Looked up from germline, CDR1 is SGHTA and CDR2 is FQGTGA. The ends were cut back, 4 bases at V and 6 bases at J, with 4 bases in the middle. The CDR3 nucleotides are TGTGCCAGCAGCTCCGGCAATGAGCAGTTCTTC. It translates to CASSSGNEQFF.

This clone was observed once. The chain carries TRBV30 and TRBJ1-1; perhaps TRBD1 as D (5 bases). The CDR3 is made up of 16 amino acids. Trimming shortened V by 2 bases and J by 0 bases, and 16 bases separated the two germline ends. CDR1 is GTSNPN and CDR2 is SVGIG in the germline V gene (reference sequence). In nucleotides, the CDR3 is TGTGCCTGGAGTCCATCAGGACATACCATGAACACTGAAGCTTTCTTT. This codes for CAWSPSGHTMNTEAFF.

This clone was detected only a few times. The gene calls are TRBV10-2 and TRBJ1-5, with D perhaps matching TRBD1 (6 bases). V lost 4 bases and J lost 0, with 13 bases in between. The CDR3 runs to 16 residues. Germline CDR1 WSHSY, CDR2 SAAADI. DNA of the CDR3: TGCGCCAGCAGTGGTGCCAGGGGAGATAGCAATCAGCCCCAGCATTTT. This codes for CASSGARGDSNQPQHF.

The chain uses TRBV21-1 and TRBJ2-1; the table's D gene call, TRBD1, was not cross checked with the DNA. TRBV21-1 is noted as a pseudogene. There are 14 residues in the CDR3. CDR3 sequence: CASSPYVQGNEQFF. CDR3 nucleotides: TGTGCCAGCAGCCCATATGTTCAGGGTAATGAGCAGTTCTTC.